Sequencing of this T cell receptor beta chain was carried out in a study of blood T cell repertoires in COVID-19. For the study at large: Acute and convalescent COVID-19 samples came from the United States, Italy and Spain. PBMCs, B-cell-depleted T cells, or T cells were the source of the cDNA or gDNA that made up the material.

The age range of participants was about 18 to 100 years, with residence in fewer than 25 US areas. Clinical histories supplied by participants themselves formed the basis of cohort assignment. CDR3 length: 15 residues. V was clipped by 4 bases and J by 0 bases; unmatched bases: 4. CDR1 and CDR2 from the germline V gene are LGHNA and YNFKEQ. Assay used: immunoSEQ multiplex PCR; TCRdb lists only in-frame clones, some missing. The sample comprises about 220,000 clones, 82% of which are singletons, and roughly 3.5% rests with the top ten. This receptor was obtained from a woman between 55 and 75 years old who had recovered from COVID-19. Sequences were obtained from PBMCs or T cells enriched from blood (not recorded which). This chain joins TRBV4-2 and TRBJ2-7, with 9 bases that match TRBD1. The CDR3 here is CASSLGQGGSYEQYF. Written as DNA, the CDR3 is TGTGCCAGCAGCCTGGGACAGGGCGGCTCCTACGAGCAGTACTTC.